The present TCR beta chain was sequenced within a study of T cell changes during pregnancy in multiple sclerosis. Clones were sequenced by immunoSEQ multiplex PCR, and TCRdb holds only the in-frame ones, with some missing. The sample shows fewer than 45,000 clones, approximately 90% of them seen only once. Germline V gene sequence: CDR1 SGHTA, CDR2 FQGTGA. The trim removed 1 base at V and 8 bases at J, leaving 7 bases unmatched. The CDR3 loop spans 16 amino acids. Sequenced material: CD8+ T cells from peripheral blood mononuclear cells, taken after pregnancy. This clonotype originated in a female donor in good health, enrolled as a control in a pregnancy study. The V and J genes are TRBV7-3 and TRBJ2-1, with 11 bases that match TRBD2. The CDR3 DNA follows: TGTGCCAGCAGCTTAAAGATAGCGGGGGGGCCGGATGAGCAGTTCTTC. Translating gives CASSLKIAGGPDEQFF. The whole variable domain, remainder taken from reference TRBV7-3 and TRBJ2-1, is GAGVSQTPSNKVTEKGKYVELRCDPISGHTALYWYRQSLGQGPEFLIYFQGTGAADDSGLPNDRFFAVRPEGSVSTLKIQRTERGDSAVYLCASSLKIAGGPDEQFFGPGTRLTVL.